This T cell receptor (beta chain) was sequenced for a study of cytomegalovirus exposure and HLA in healthy donors. General observations from the study: Presence/absence analyses treated sequencing depth as roughly uniform across donors. The investigators catalogued some 150 TCR beta chains as cytomegalovirus-associated.

PCR primers comprised 60 Vbeta and 13 Jbeta primers. In the source study's methods: Later analysis identified roughly 84 million unique TCR beta chains, approximately 11 million shared. The data were produced by immunoSEQ multiplex PCR, yet TCRdb's version contains in-frame clones alone and is incomplete. Clonal size and the V and J genes are those of that table, whereas D and trimming came from the DNA. The listing contains 55,000 to 85,000 clones. The CDR3 is made up of 16 amino acids. Trimming took off 1 base at V and 0 bases at J, with 11 bases between the two ends. Germline CDR1 SGHDT, CDR2 YYEEEE. Details on this clone: The target antigen is unknown.

The V call is TRBV5-6, the J call TRBJ1-5; no clear D gene. This TCR was sampled from a female donor in good health and CMV-seropositive. The specimen sequenced was PBMCs. CDR3 DNA sequence: TGTGCCAGCAGCTTGTCAGGAGGGTCTAGCAATCAGCCCCAGCATTTT. Its translation is CASSLSGGSSNQPQHF.